This T cell receptor (beta chain) was captured in a study of T cells in Graves' hyperthyroidism and ophthalmopathy (dated by TCRdb to about 2019). In the study overall: Peripheral blood samples were taken at initial diagnosis, before any treatment was given. The 95 to 100 discovery patients were randomly divided into training and test sets at a 7:3 ratio. The study also compared thyroid tissue and blood T-cell repertoires from more than five Graves' hyperthyroidism patients. TCR V-J signatures able to tell the groups apart were searched for in a discovery cohort of 90 to 100 patients, of whom approximately 40 had Graves' ophthalmopathy and around 58 had stable Graves' hyperthyroidism. After sampling, hyperthyroidism patients received methimazole starting at 30 mg daily, and ophthalmopathy patients received high-dose intravenous methylprednisolone. An independent validation cohort of under 20 hyperthyroidism patients and 15 or so patients who later progressed to ophthalmopathy tested prospective prediction of ophthalmopathy. The paper describes TCR Vbeta CDR3 sequencing of 130 to 150 peripheral blood samples, made up of fewer than 50 ophthalmopathy patients, approximately 73 hyperthyroidism patients and 17 progressor patients.

This clonotype was seen ten or more times. No antigen is known for it. Base qualities are not at hand, and no much larger clone is one base apart. A patient counted as having stable Graves' hyperthyroidism if no progression to ophthalmopathy occurred over 18 months of follow-up. The hyperthyroidism patients were between 18 and 65 years old and newly diagnosed, with a disease duration of less than 2 months. Any patient with an uncontrolled infection, another autoimmune disease, pregnancy or lactation was excluded. Clinical symptoms, serum thyroxine and TRAb, thyroid ultrasound, and orbital computed tomography formed the basis for the diagnoses. PBMCs were isolated from approximately 10 ml of fresh peripheral blood by Ficoll-Paque density gradient centrifugation. Total RNA was extracted using Trizol reagent, and RNA quality was assessed on an Agilent 2100 Bioanalyzer. The TCR beta CDR3 regions were amplified from the RNA transcripts. A first-round RT-PCR of the TCR CDR3 used the HTBI primer set with the Qiagen OneStep RT-PCR kit. The libraries were constructed in a second round of multiplex PCR and then size-selected and purified. Libraries were sequenced paired-end with 100 bp reads on an Illumina HiSeq2000. The authors processed their data as follows. Raw data were processed with SOAPnuke, discarding reads with adapters, uncalled bases, mean Phred below 15, or no exact constant-primer or identifier match. High-quality paired reads were merged with COPE v1.2.5, and unique nucleotide sequences were defined as clonotypes. MiTCR v1.1 was used to align the clonotypes against IMGT TRBV, TRBD and TRBJ reference segments. The analysis was restricted to V-J combinations with a frequency above 0.0001, which together covered 99.2% of the repertoires. The TCS score was defined as the ratio of F50 (clonal expansion) to E x V (chaos), calculated using BLOSUM62-based TCRdist between CDR3 peptides within each V-J. Welch's t-statistics and random forest reduced fewer than 550 V-J features to under 15, which were used in a naive Bayes classifier (R e1071). The public reads were quality trimmed at Q25 with fastp and then assembled into clones with MiXCR by TCRdb, keeping productive beta chains. CDR3 protein duplicates are merged, each entry listing the most common genes and DNA. The V and J calls, along with clone size, are taken from TCRdb and not from the paper's own processing. This sample lists around 200,000 distinct CDR3 sequences; over 15% were detected once. The ten biggest clones cover 25% to 30% of the sample.

Measured from the cysteine to the phenylalanine, the CDR3 is 16 residues long. CDR3 DNA only is kept here, 48 bases in frame from base 1. Relative to germline, V is missing 1 base and J is missing 2 bases, with 5 bases of the junction outside any gene match. The germline V gene encodes CDR1 SGDLS and CDR2 YYNGEE. General study outcomes and caveats: Most expanded thyroid clonotypes (frequency above 0.001) were also found in blood, which suggests that blood repertoires may mirror thyroid immune responses. No statistical method was used to fix the sample size in advance, and group allocation was not hidden from the investigators. In validation, the model predicted progression to ophthalmopathy with around 71% sensitivity and 72% to 85% specificity, a median of roughly seven months before onset. A 13 V-J signature model separated ophthalmopathy from stable hyperthyroidism, with roughly 88% sensitivity and about 81% specificity in cross-validation and 80%/75% in testing.

The specimen was blood. The rearranged chain carries TRBV9 and TRBJ1-3; TRBD1 lines up with 8 middle nucleotides. The source is a woman between 50 and 59 years old with Graves' hyperthyroidism. The nucleotides are TGTGCCAGCAGCGTATATGACAGGGGCCCTGGAAACACCATATATTTT. It specifies CASSVYDRGPGNTIYF.